This T cell receptor beta chain appears in the sequencing data of a study of CD8 T cells in ankylosing spondylitis. This clonotype was detected many times. Antigen: not known. Whole-study results and caveats: Clones linked with disease were CD8+ and fairly uncommon in the peripheral blood.

CDR1 and CDR2 from the germline V gene are MNHNS and SASEGT. The CDR3 runs to 16 residues. The junction had 10 bases not matched to a gene; V was cut back by 2 bases and J by 4 bases. TCRdb reanalysed the 5' RACE reads using MiXCR and keeps one entry per CDR3 protein. Of fewer than 80,000 distinct CDR3 sequences listed, approximately 5% are singletons. Sequencing input: blood, either unsorted or a sorted T cell fraction (not recorded which). This chain joins TRBV6-1 and TRBJ1-2, with 7 bases that match TRBD1. This TCR came from a male donor with ankylosing spondylitis or in good health (not recorded which). The CDR3 nucleotides read TGTGCCAGCAGTGAATTAAAAGCCCAGGGGGGCTATGGCTACACCTTC. Its translation: CASSELKAQGGYGYTF.